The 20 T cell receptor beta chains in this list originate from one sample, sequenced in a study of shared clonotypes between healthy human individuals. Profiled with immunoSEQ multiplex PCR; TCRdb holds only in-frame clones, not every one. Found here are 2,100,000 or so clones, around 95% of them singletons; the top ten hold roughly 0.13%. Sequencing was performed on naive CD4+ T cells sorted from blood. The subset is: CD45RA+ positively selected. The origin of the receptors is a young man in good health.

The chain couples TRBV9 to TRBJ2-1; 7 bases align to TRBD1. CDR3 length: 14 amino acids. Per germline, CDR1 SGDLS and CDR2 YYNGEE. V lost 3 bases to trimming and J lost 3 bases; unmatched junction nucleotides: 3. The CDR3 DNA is TGTGCCAGCAGCGGCCAGGGGGACTACAATGAGCAGTTCTTC. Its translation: CASSGQGDYNEQFF.

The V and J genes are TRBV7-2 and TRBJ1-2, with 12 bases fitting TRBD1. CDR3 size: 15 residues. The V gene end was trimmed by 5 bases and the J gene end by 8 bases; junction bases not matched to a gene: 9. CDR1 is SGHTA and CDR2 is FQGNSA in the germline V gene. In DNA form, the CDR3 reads TGTGCCAGCAGCCCGGGAGGGACAGGGGGCAGAGGCTACACCTTC. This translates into CASSPGGTGGRGYTF. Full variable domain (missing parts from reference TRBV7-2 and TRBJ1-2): GAGVSQSPSNKVTEKGKDVELRCDPISGHTALYWYRQSLGQGLEFLIYFQGNSAPDKSGLPSDRFSAERTGGSVSTLTIQRTQQEDSAVYLCASSPGGTGGRGYTFGSGTRLTVV.

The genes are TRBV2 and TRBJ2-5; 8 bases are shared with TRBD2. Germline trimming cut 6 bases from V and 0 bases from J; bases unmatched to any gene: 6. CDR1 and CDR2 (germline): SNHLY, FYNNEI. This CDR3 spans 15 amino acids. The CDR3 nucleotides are TGTGCCAGCAGACGGAGCGGGGGTGACCAAGAGACCCAGTACTTC. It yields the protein CASRRSGGDQETQYF.

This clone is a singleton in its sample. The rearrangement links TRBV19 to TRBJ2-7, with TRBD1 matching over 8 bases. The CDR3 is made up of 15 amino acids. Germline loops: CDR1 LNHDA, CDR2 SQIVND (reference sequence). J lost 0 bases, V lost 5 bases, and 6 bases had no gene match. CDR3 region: CASSGQGDLSYEQYF. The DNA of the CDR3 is TGTGCCAGTAGTGGACAGGGTGACCTCTCCTACGAGCAGTACTTC. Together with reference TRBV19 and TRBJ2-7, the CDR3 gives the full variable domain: DGGITQSPKYLFRKEGQNVTLSCEQNLNHDAMYWYRQDPGQGLRLIYYSQIVNDFQKGDIAEGYSVSREKKESFPLTVTSAQKNPTAFYLCASSGQGDLSYEQYFGPGTRLTVT.

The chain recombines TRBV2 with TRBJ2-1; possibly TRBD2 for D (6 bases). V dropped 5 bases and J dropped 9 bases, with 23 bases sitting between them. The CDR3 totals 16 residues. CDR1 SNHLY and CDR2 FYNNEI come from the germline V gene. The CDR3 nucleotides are TGTGCCAGCAGTCCGAGCCCCGGGACTGTTATTGCTGAGCAGTTCTTC. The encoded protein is CASSPSPGTVIAEQFF. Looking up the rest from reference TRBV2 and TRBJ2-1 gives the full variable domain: EPEVTQTPSHQVTQMGQEVILRCVPISNHLYFYWYRQILGQKVEFLVSFYNNEISEKSEIFDDQFSVERPDGSNFTLKIRSTKLEDSAMYFCASSPSPGTVIAEQFFGPGTRLTVL.

CDR3 residues: CASSGQADNEKLFF. DNA for the CDR3: TGTGCCAGCAGCGGACAGGCCGATAATGAAAAACTGTTTTTT. This sequence joins TRBV5-4 and TRBJ1-4, with 7 bases fitting TRBD1. With V trimmed by 4 bases and J by 4 bases, 4 bases remained unmatched. The CDR3 has 14 residues. Germline lookup yields CDR1 SGHNT and CDR2 YYREEE (reference sequence).

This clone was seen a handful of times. The CDR3 here is CASSFRGQWNSPLHF. In DNA form, the CDR3 reads TGTGCCAGCAGCTTTAGAGGACAGTGGAATTCACCCCTCCACTTT. V and J are TRBV11-2 and TRBJ1-6; D is perhaps TRBD1 (6 bases). Trimming shortened V by 3 bases and J by 7 bases, and 13 bases separated the two germline ends. The CDR3 has 15 amino acids. Germline V gene sequence: CDR1 SGHAT, CDR2 FQNNGV.

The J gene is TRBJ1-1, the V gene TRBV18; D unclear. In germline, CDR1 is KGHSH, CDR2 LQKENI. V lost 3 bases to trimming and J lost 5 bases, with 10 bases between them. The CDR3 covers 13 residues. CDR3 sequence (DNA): TGTGCCAGCTCACCTCTTCCGGGGACTGAAGCTTTCTTT. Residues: CASSPLPGTEAFF.

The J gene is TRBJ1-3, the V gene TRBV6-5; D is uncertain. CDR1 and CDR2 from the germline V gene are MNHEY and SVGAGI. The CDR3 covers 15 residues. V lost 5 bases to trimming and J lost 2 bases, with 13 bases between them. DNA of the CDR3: TGTGCCAGCAGTAAGGCAGGAAAAGCTGGAAACACCATATATTTT. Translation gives CASSKAGKAGNTIYF.

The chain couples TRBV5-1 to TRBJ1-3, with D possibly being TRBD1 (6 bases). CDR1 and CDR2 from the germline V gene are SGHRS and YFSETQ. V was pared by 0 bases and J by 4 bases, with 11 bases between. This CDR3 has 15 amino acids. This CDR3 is CASSLDRAVGNTIYF. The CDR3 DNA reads TGCGCCAGCAGCTTGGACAGGGCCGTCGGAAACACCATATATTTT.

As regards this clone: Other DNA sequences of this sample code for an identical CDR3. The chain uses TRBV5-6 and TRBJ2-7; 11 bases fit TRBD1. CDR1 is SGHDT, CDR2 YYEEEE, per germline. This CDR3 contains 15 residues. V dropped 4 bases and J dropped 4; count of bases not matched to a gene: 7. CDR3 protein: CASSLGDRGTYEQYF. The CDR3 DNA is TGTGCCAGCAGCCTCGGGGACAGGGGGACGTACGAGCAGTACTTC.

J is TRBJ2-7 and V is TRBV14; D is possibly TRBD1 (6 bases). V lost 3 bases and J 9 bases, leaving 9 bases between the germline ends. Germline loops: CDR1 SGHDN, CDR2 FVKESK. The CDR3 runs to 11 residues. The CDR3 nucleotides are TGTGCCAGCAGCCACGGACAGTGGCAGTACTTC. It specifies CASSHGQWQYF.

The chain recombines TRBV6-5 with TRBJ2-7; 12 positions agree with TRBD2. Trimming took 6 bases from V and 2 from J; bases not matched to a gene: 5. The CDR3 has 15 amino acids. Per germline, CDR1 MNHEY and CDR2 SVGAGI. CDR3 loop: CASRGLAGGTYEQYF. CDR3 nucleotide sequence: TGTGCCAGCAGAGGGCTAGCGGGGGGGACCTACGAGCAGTACTTC.

The CDR3 here is CASSDRTQGNGELFF. CDR3 sequence (DNA): TGTGCCAGCAGTGATCGTACACAGGGGAACGGGGAGCTGTTTTTT. V is TRBV6-1 and J is TRBJ2-2; 7 bases line up with TRBD1. Germline CDR1 reads MNHNS; CDR2 reads SASEGT. The CDR3 spans 15 residues. After removal of 3 bases from V and 7 bases from J, the junction contained 8 bases not matched to a gene.

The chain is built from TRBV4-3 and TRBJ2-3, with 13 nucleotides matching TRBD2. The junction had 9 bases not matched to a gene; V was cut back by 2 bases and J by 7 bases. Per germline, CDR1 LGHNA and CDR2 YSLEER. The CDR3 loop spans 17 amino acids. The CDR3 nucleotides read TGCGCCAGCAGCCAAACCGAACTAGCGGGAGGGCGAAATACGCAGTATTTT. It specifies CASSQTELAGGRNTQYF.

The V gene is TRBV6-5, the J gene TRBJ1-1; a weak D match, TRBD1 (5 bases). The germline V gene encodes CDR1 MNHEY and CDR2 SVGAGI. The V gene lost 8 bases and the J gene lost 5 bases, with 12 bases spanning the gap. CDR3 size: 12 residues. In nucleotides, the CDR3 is TGTGCCAGCGCGTCCCGGGGGACTGAAGCTTTCTTT. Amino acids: CASASRGTEAFF.

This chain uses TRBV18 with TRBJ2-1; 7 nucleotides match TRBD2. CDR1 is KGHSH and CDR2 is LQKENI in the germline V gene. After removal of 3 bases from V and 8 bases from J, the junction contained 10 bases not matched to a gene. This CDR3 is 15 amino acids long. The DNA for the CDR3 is TGTGCCAGCTCACCCCGAGGTAGCGGGCCCCATGAGCAGTTCTTC. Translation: CASSPRGSGPHEQFF.

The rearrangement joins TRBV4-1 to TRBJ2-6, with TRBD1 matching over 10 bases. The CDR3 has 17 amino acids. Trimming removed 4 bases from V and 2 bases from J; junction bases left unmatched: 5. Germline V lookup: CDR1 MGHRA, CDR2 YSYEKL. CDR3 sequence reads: CASSRGTGEAGANVLTF. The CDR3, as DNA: TGCGCCAGCAGCCGCGGGACAGGGGAAGCTGGGGCCAACGTCCTGACTTTC.

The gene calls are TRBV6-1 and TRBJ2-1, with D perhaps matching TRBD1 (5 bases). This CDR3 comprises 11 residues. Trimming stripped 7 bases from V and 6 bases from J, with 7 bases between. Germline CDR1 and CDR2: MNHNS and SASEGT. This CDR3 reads CASIGVNEQFF. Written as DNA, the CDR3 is TGTGCCAGCATAGGGGTCAATGAGCAGTTCTTC.

CDR3 region: CASREPGQVYQPQHF. CDR3 in DNA: TGTGCCAGCAGAGAACCGGGACAAGTCTATCAGCCCCAGCATTTT. This chain uses TRBV6-6 with TRBJ1-5; D is perhaps TRBD1 (6 bases). The germline V and J ends were trimmed by 6 bases and 5 bases, with 17 bases remaining between them. Germline CDR1 MNHNY, CDR2 SVGAGI (reference sequence). The CDR3 length is 15 residues.